This T cell receptor (beta chain) was found in a study of T cells in Graves' hyperthyroidism and ophthalmopathy. J lost 3 bases, V lost 7 bases, and 2 bases had no gene match. This CDR3 spans 13 amino acids. Germline V gene lookup returns CDR1 SNHLY and CDR2 FYNNEI. General observations from the study: The model forecast ophthalmopathy, anticipating it by a median about six months before onset. A model using 13 V-J features told ophthalmopathy apart from stable hyperthyroidism.

Uncontrolled infection, other autoimmune disease, pregnancy or lactation led to exclusion. Used for diagnoses were clinical symptoms, serum thyroxine and TRAb, thyroid ultrasound and orbital computed tomography. RNA transcripts gave rise to amplified TCR beta CDR3 regions. The primer set for the first-round RT-PCR of the TCR CDR3 was HTBI. MiXCR, applied by TCRdb to the multiplex PCR reads, yields one record per CDR3 protein. The sample carries hundreds of thousands of distinct CDR3 sequences, roughly 46% recorded once. A note on this clonotype: Its antigen is currently unknown.

The sequenced sample consisted of peripheral blood or thyroid tissue (not recorded which). The rearrangement joins TRBV2 to TRBJ2-5; 10 bases map to TRBD2. The sequence was obtained from an adult man with Graves' disease, either hyperthyroidism or ophthalmopathy (not recorded which). This chain's CDR3 is CASNLAGEETQYF. DNA for the CDR3: TGTGCCAGCAACCTAGCGGGAGAAGAGACCCAGTACTTC.